This T cell receptor (beta chain) was identified during a study of blood T cell repertoires in COVID-19. Trimming shortened V by 6 bases and J by 4 bases, and 13 bases separated the two germline ends. The length of the CDR3 is 14 residues. Looked up from germline, CDR1 is MDHEN and CDR2 is SYDVKM. Original processing methods: Estimates of nucleated cell counts were drawn from the amplification of reference gene primers. TCRdb's table, derived via immunoSEQ multiplex PCR, lists solely in-frame clones and lacks some. D and trimming come from the DNA, and the V and J calls and clone size come from that table. The table shows about 260,000 clones, with roughly four fifths occurring only once.

The source material was PBMCs or T cells enriched from blood (not recorded which). This receptor was identified in a man between 25 and 39 years old with acute COVID-19. This chain links TRBV28 with TRBJ1-5, with D possibly TRBD1 on 6 matching bases. CDR3 in amino acids: CASRQGGLNQPQHF. CDR3 sequence (DNA): TGTGCCAGCAGACAAGGGGGTCTAAATCAGCCCCAGCATTTT.